This T cell receptor beta chain was retrieved from a study of T cells after yellow fever vaccination. Study-wide results and limits: Most primary-vaccination clones reappeared after the booster (about 95% CD4, approximately 88% CD8).

Worth noting for this clonotype: Its antigen remains unknown.

The V segment lost 5 bases and the J segment 5 bases; nucleotides outside the gene matches: 9. Germline V lookup: CDR1 SGHNT, CDR2 YENEEA. The CDR3 contains 16 residues. TCRdb recomputed calls from the 5' RACE reads with MiXCR, one row per CDR3 protein. The data contain some 300,000 distinct CDR3 sequences, about 10% of them singletons. V and J are TRBV11-3 and TRBJ2-1, with 10 nucleotides matching TRBD2. The sequenced sample was CD4+ T cells sorted from PBMCs, obtained 45 days after the yellow fever booster vaccination. The clonotype originates from a man younger than 30 who received the YFV17D yellow fever vaccine. The CDR3 reads CASSGGDSGGNNEQFF. The CDR3 DNA is TGTGCCAGCAGCGGGGGCGATAGCGGGGGGAACAATGAGCAGTTCTTC. The whole variable domain, remainder taken from reference TRBV11-3 and TRBJ2-1, is EAGVVQSPRYKIIEKKQPVAFWCNPISGHNTLYWYLQNLGQGPELLIRYENEEAVDDSQLPKDRFSAERLKGVDSTLKIQPAELGDSAVYLCASSGGDSGGNNEQFFGPGTRLTVL.